These 26 T cell receptor beta chains originate from one sample sequenced in a study of cytomegalovirus exposure and HLA in healthy donors. Both 60 Vbeta primers and 13 Jbeta primers went into the PCR. Using immunoSEQ multiplex PCR, the repertoire was profiled, and TCRdb retains in-frame clones only, with some absent. Recorded for this sample: around 60,000 clones. Sequencing input: PBMCs. The receptors originated from a man aged 25-45 years in good health and CMV-seropositive.

The chain has TRBV5-6 and TRBJ2-7; no definite D call. This CDR3 has 11 residues. V was clipped by 8 bases and J by 1 base, with 7 bases between them. Germline CDR1 SGHDT, CDR2 YYEEEE. CDR3 sequence reads: CARTGSYEQYF. The CDR3 DNA reads as TGTGCCAGAACCGGGTCCTACGAGCAGTACTTC.

The rearrangement uses TRBV19 and TRBJ2-7; D is possibly TRBD1 (6 bases). This CDR3 has 15 amino acids. Germline V CDR1 and CDR2: LNHDA, SQIVND (reference sequence). The V end was cut by 5 bases, the J end by 2 bases, with 16 bases between. Here the CDR3 DNA reads TGTGCCAGTAGTCACTACACAGGGTCACCCTACGAGCAGTACTTC. Translating it yields CASSHYTGSPYEQYF.

The V and J genes are TRBV6-5 and TRBJ2-1; D is perhaps TRBD1 (6 bases). The CDR3 sequence is 14 residues long. Trimming cost V 7 bases and J 3 bases, with 13 bases left between them. Germline CDR1 is MNHEY and CDR2 is SVGAGI. DNA for the CDR3: TGTGCCAGCAAAAACACAGGGTACTACAATGAGCAGTTCTTC. This encodes CASKNTGYYNEQFF.

The rearrangement joins TRBV5-1 to TRBJ2-3; D unresolved. Per the germline V gene, CDR1 is SGHRS and CDR2 is YFSETQ. The germline V and J ends were trimmed by 4 bases and 2 bases, with 8 bases remaining between them. This CDR3 is built from 13 residues. In DNA form, the CDR3 reads TGCGCCAGCAGCCCCATTGTCACAGATACGCAGTATTTT. Translating gives CASSPIVTDTQYF.

The rearrangement joins TRBV30 to TRBJ1-1, with a possible D match to TRBD1 (5 bases). Germline loops: CDR1 GTSNPN, CDR2 SVGIG (reference sequence). The V and J ends lost 2 bases and 5 bases respectively, with 12 bases between them. There are 13 residues in the CDR3. In DNA, the CDR3 is TGTGCCTGGAGTTGGGGGGGTGGAACTGAAGCTTTCTTT. Translated, it gives CAWSWGGGTEAFF.

CDR3 protein: CASSLDEGSIRTEAFF. The CDR3 DNA sequence: TGTGCCAGCAGCTTGGATGAGGGTTCCATTAGGACTGAAGCTTTCTTT. The chain recombines TRBV5-6 with TRBJ1-1; D not resolved. Germline CDR1 SGHDT, CDR2 YYEEEE. Deletions cut 0 bases from V and 5 bases from J, with 17 bases between. This CDR3 region has 16 residues.

V is TRBV5-1 and J is TRBJ1-6; the D gene is possibly TRBD1 (6 bases). The germline V and J ends were trimmed by 4 bases and 10 bases, with 9 bases remaining between them. The germline CDR1 and CDR2 sequences are SGHRS and YFSETQ. The CDR3 runs to 12 residues. CDR3 amino acids: CASSGGGSPLHF. The CDR3, as DNA: TGCGCCAGCAGCGGGGGCGGCTCACCCCTCCACTTT.

The chain recombines TRBV6-6 with TRBJ2-5; the match to TRBD1 covers 11 bases. Germline V gene data show CDR1 as MNHNY and CDR2 as SVGAGI (reference sequence). This CDR3 is 12 amino acids long. Trimming removed 6 bases from V and 13 bases from J; junction bases left unmatched: 7. CDR3 sequence (DNA): TGTGCCAGCAGGGGGGGGACAGGGGGAGTGTACTTC. Its protein is CASRGGTGGVYF.

This chain connects TRBV27 to TRBJ1-1, with D possibly TRBD1 on 5 matching bases. This CDR3 is 15 amino acids long. Germline V lookup: CDR1 MNHEY, CDR2 SMNVEV (reference sequence). The V gene lost 5 bases and the J gene lost 1 base, with 14 bases spanning the gap. Written as DNA, the CDR3 is TGTGCCAGCAGTGGCAGCGACAGTGGGAACACTGAAGCTTTCTTT. This gives the protein CASSGSDSGNTEAFF.

The V and J genes are TRBV7-6 and TRBJ1-1; no clear D. V lost 5 bases to trimming and J lost 4 bases, with 17 bases between them. This CDR3 spans 15 amino acids. From germline, CDR1 is SGHVS and CDR2 FNYEAQ. The CDR3 region is CASSQTQESVTEAFF. The CDR3 DNA follows: TGTGCCAGCAGCCAAACGCAGGAATCGGTCACTGAAGCTTTCTTT.

V gene TRBV15 combines with J gene TRBJ2-7, with 9 bases fitting TRBD2. The CDR3 is made up of 14 amino acids. The V gene's germline CDR1 is LNHNV and CDR2 YYDKDF (reference sequence). V was clipped by 5 bases and J by 3 bases; unmatched bases: 5. CDR3 protein: CATSPAGGLYEQYF. DNA for the CDR3: TGTGCCACCAGCCCTGCGGGGGGGCTCTACGAGCAGTACTTC. The variable domain in full, with the rest retrieved from reference TRBV15 and TRBJ2-7, is DAMVIQNPRYQVTQFGKPVTLSCSQTLNHNVMYWYQQKSSQAPKLLFHYYDKDFNNEADTPDNFQSRRPNTSFCFLDIRSPGLGDTAMYLCATSPAGGLYEQYFGPGTRLTVT.

The genes are TRBV5-5 and TRBJ1-2, with D possibly matching TRBD1 (5 bases). CDR1 is SGHKS and CDR2 is YYEKEE in the germline V gene (reference sequence). The CDR3 runs to 18 residues. V was clipped by 3 bases and J by 4 bases, with 25 bases between them. The CDR3 coding sequence is TGTGCCAGCAGCTGGGCACAGCGGGACGCCCGGTTTATCTATGGCTACACCTTC. Protein product: CASSWAQRDARFIYGYTF.

The chain carries TRBV2 and TRBJ1-2; unclear D gene. V was trimmed by 7 bases and J by 2 bases, leaving 17 bases between them. The CDR3 consists of 15 residues. Germline-derived CDR1 and CDR2 are SNHLY and FYNNEI. For the CDR3, the DNA is TGTGCCAGCACCGTGACGGGTATCGAGAACTATGGCTACACCTTC. This codes for CASTVTGIENYGYTF.

The rearrangement joins TRBV29-1 to TRBJ1-4, with D unclear. The germline V gene has CDR1 SQVTM and CDR2 ANQGSEA. The CDR3 sequence is 13 residues long. Trimming took 5 bases from V and 4 from J, leaving 11 bases between them. The DNA of the CDR3 is TGCAGCGTTAAAGGGCCAGATAATGAAAAACTGTTTTTT. Protein product: CSVKGPDNEKLFF.

The rearrangement uses TRBV2 and TRBJ2-6, with 9 bases aligning to TRBD1. V shed 6 bases and J 1 base; nucleotides not matched to a gene: 7. The germline CDR1 and CDR2 sequences are SNHLY and FYNNEI. CDR3 length: 17 residues. Here the CDR3 DNA reads TGTGCCAGCAGACAGAGACAGGGGGAGTCTGGGGCCAACGTCCTGACTTTC. Its protein is CASRQRQGESGANVLTF. Filled out from reference TRBV2 and TRBJ2-6, the complete variable domain reads EPEVTQTPSHQVTQMGQEVILRCVPISNHLYFYWYRQILGQKVEFLVSFYNNEISEKSEIFDDQFSVERPDGSNFTLKIRSTKLEDSAMYFCASRQRQGESGANVLTFGAGSRLTVL.

The V gene is TRBV9, the J gene TRBJ1-2, with D possibly matching TRBD1 (6 bases). This CDR3 spans 14 amino acids. CDR1 and CDR2 from the germline V gene are SGDLS and YYNGEE. V lost 4 bases and J lost 6, with 16 bases in between. The CDR3 DNA follows: TGTGCCAGCAGCCCCTCTTCGGGGGGCGATGGCTACACCTTC. It encodes CASSPSSGGDGYTF.

This sequence joins TRBV11-2 and TRBJ2-1; a possible D gene is TRBD1 (8 bases). CDR3 length: 18 amino acids. V lost 5 bases and J 3 bases, leaving 23 bases between the germline ends. Germline values: CDR1 SGHAT, CDR2 FQNNGV. CDR3 protein: CASSRLSAGGGSYNEQFF. The CDR3 DNA is TGTGCCAGCAGCCGACTTTCCGCAGGGGGCGGGAGCTACAATGAGCAGTTCTTC.

V usage is TRBV6-5 and J usage is TRBJ2-7; 8 bases align to TRBD1. Per the germline V gene, CDR1 is MNHEY and CDR2 is SVGAGI. J lost 3 bases, V lost 2 bases, and 3 bases had no gene match. The CDR3 contains 14 residues. As DNA, the CDR3 is TGTGCCAGCAGTTACGTGACAGGGGACTACGAGCAGTACTTC. Protein product: CASSYVTGDYEQYF.

The chain links TRBV6-5 to TRBJ2-3, with 8 bases aligning to TRBD1. Germline loops: CDR1 MNHEY, CDR2 SVGAGI. Trimming removed 4 bases from V and 6 bases from J; junction bases left unmatched: 6. The CDR3 length is 14 residues. The CDR3 sequence is CASSSGQGSDTQYF. The DNA of the CDR3 is TGTGCCAGCAGTTCCGGACAGGGCAGTGATACGCAGTATTTT.

The J gene is TRBJ1-5, the V gene TRBV5-8; 8 positions match TRBD1. The V gene's germline CDR1 is SGHTS and CDR2 YDEGEE. CDR3 length: 15 residues. J gave up 6 bases and V 3 bases, and 8 bases lay outside the gene matches. CDR3 DNA: TGTGCCAGCAGCTACCACAGGGGGGTCGGTCAGCCCCAGCATTTT. Its translation: CASSYHRGVGQPQHF. The full variable domain, its missing parts supplied by reference TRBV5-8 and TRBJ1-5, is EAGVTQSPTHLIKTRGQQATLRCSPISGHTSVYWYQQALGLGLQFLLWYDEGEERNRGNFPPRFSGRQFPNYSSELNVNALELEDSALYLCASSYHRGVGQPQHFGDGTRLSIL.

The chain has TRBV7-8 and TRBJ1-5; D perhaps matches TRBD1 (6 bases). In germline, CDR1 is SGHVS, CDR2 FQNEAQ. This CDR3 has 15 amino acids. Between the trimmed V and J ends, which lost 3 bases and 5 bases, there was a span of 14 bases. CDR3 protein: CASSFRDTAYQPQHF. CDR3 DNA sequence: TGTGCCAGCAGCTTCCGGGACACGGCTTATCAGCCCCAGCATTTT. Looking up the rest from reference TRBV7-8 and TRBJ1-5 gives the full variable domain: GAGVSQSPRYKVAKRGQDVALRCDPISGHVSLFWYQQALGQGPEFLTYFQNEAQLDKSGLPSDRFFAERPEGSVSTLKIQRTQQEDSAVYLCASSFRDTAYQPQHFGDGTRLSIL.

The J gene is TRBJ1-1, the V gene TRBV5-1; TRBD1 matches 8 bases. Per germline, CDR1 SGHRS and CDR2 YFSETQ. V trimming: 4 bases; J trimming: 7 bases; junction bases outside the gene matches: 6. The CDR3 loop spans 13 amino acids. CDR3 region: CASSQVGQDEAFF. CDR3 DNA: TGCGCCAGCAGCCAGGTGGGACAGGATGAAGCTTTCTTT.

This chain connects TRBV21-1 to TRBJ2-1; the table's D call of TRBD2 was not tested on the DNA. TRBV21-1 is recorded as a pseudogene. The CDR3 is made up of 17 amino acids. CDR3 coding DNA: TGTGCCAGCAGAAGAGGAACATATCGGGAGGGCGGGTATGAGCAGTTCTTC. Its translation: CASRRGTYREGGYEQFF.

The chain recombines TRBV9 with TRBJ2-5; 7 nucleotides align to TRBD1. CDR1 and CDR2 (germline): SGDLS, YYNGEE. This CDR3 is 14 amino acids long. The junction had 6 bases not matched to a gene; V was cut back by 4 bases and J by 3 bases. The CDR3 DNA sequence: TGTGCCAGCAGCCCTATCGACAGGGAAGAGACCCAGTACTTC. As protein: CASSPIDREETQYF.

The rearrangement links TRBV5-1 to TRBJ2-2; D ambiguous. The germline CDR1 and CDR2 sequences are SGHRS and YFSETQ. V was pared by 3 bases and J by 3 bases, with 15 bases between. CDR3 length: 16 amino acids. The CDR3 sequence: CASSSFPDGDTGELFF. DNA for the CDR3: TGCGCCAGCAGCTCATTCCCCGACGGAGACACCGGGGAGCTGTTTTTT.

This chain joins TRBV29-1 and TRBJ1-2, with 7 bases identical to TRBD1. The CDR3 runs to 14 residues. Trimming cost V 7 bases and J 6 bases; bases outside gene matches: 14. CDR1 is SQVTM and CDR2 is ANQGSEA in the germline V gene. In DNA, the CDR3 is TGCAGCGCCCCAGGACAGGACCGCGGGGATGGCTACACCTTC. It yields the protein CSAPGQDRGDGYTF.